Each of the 20 T cell receptor beta chains below was sequenced from the same sample in a study of Graves' ophthalmopathy and Graves' hyperthyroidism. The authors amplified TCR beta CDR3 regions from RNA transcripts. Scientists carried out first-round RT-PCR using HTBI primers and then a second-round multiplex PCR. TCRdb independently ran MiXCR on the multiplex PCR reads; one entry per CDR3 protein. The table lists about 400,000 distinct CDR3 sequences, 18% of them singletons, with roughly 1.4% in the top ten. Sequencing was performed on peripheral blood. These receptors were taken from a woman younger than 35 with Graves' ophthalmopathy.

This clonotype was detected many times. CDR3 bases: TGTGCCTGGGGACGTGGACTAAACTACGAGCAGTACTTC. Protein sequence: CAWGRGLNYEQYF. The chain links TRBV30 to TRBJ2-7, with D perhaps matching TRBD2 (6 bases). Trimming removed 5 bases at V and 3 bases at J, with 14 bases between. The CDR3 length is 13 residues. The germline V gene has CDR1 GTSNPN and CDR2 SVGIG (reference sequence).

This clonotype was recorded only once. The rearrangement uses TRBV12-3 or TRBV12-4 and TRBJ1-2; the D is unclear. The V end was cut by 1 base, the J end by 2 bases, with 8 bases between. CDR3 length: 14 amino acids. The CDR3 sequence: CASSLGLTNYGYTF. The CDR3 DNA reads as TGTGCCAGCAGTTTAGGGTTGACAAACTATGGCTACACCTTC.

This clonotype was counted many times. The chain combines TRBV28 with TRBJ1-2, with TRBD1 as a possible D gene (6 bases). V gave up 6 bases and J gave up 2 bases, with 16 bases separating them. The CDR3 consists of 15 residues. The germline CDR1 and CDR2 sequences are MDHEN and SYDVKM. CDR3 sequence: CASRSQGGVNYGYTF. The CDR3 region has the DNA TGTGCCAGCAGGTCACAGGGTGGGGTGAACTATGGCTACACCTTC.

This clonotype came up many times. The rearrangement uses TRBV29-1 and TRBJ2-7, with a tentative D call TRBD2 (6 bases). The CDR3 spans 13 residues. V was cut by 4 bases and J by 0 bases, with 10 bases left in between. Per the germline V gene, CDR1 is SQVTM and CDR2 is ANQGSEA. CDR3 sequence: CSVVRGNSYEQYF. DNA of the CDR3: TGCAGCGTTGTCCGGGGGAACTCCTACGAGCAGTACTTC.

Many counts were recorded for this clonotype. J is TRBJ2-2 and V is TRBV24-1; TRBD2 might be the D (6 bases). From germline, CDR1 is KGHDR and CDR2 SFDVKD. V lost 1 base to trimming and J lost 4 bases, with 15 bases between them. The CDR3 sequence is 17 residues long. In nucleotides, the CDR3 is TGTGCCACCAGTGATTTTTCCGGGGGTCCGGTCACCGGGGAGCTGTTTTTT. It specifies CATSDFSGGPVTGELFF.

This clonotype has at least ten counts. V is TRBV11-2 and J is TRBJ1-1; unclear D gene. The CDR3 has 16 amino acids. Germline V gene data show CDR1 as SGHAT and CDR2 as FQNNGV. Deletions cut 2 bases from V and 0 bases from J, with 13 bases between. CDR3 region: CASSLRLGRLNTEAFF. In nucleotides, the CDR3 is TGTGCCAGCAGCTTACGATTGGGTCGTTTGAACACTGAAGCTTTCTTT.

This clonotype occurred a few times. The chain employs TRBV28 and TRBJ2-5; the D is unclear. Germline V lookup: CDR1 MDHEN, CDR2 SYDVKM. V was shortened by 3 bases and J by 5 bases, with 13 bases between the two germline ends. The CDR3 totals 14 residues. CDR3 coding DNA: TGTGCCAGCAGTTTGTCGGTGGGTTGGGAGACCCAGTACTTC. It encodes CASSLSVGWETQYF. The full variable domain, in which reference TRBV28 and TRBJ2-5 provide the parts outside the CDR3, is DVKVTQSSRYLVKRTGEKVFLECVQDMDHENMFWYRQDPGLGLRLIYFSYDVKMKEKGDIPEGYSVSREKKERFSLILESASTNQTSMYLCASSLSVGWETQYFGPGTRLLVL.

This clonotype turned up a few times. It may be a read error: a sequence one base away is much more abundant. This rearrangement joins TRBV6-2 or TRBV6-3 to TRBJ2-7; D is perhaps TRBD2 (7 bases). This CDR3 spans 15 amino acids. Trimming cost V 4 bases and J 5 bases, with 18 bases left between them. Germline V CDR1 and CDR2: MNHEY, SVGEGT. In nucleotides, the CDR3 is TGTGCCAGCAGTTGCCAGGGGAGCGGGACTCACGAGCAGTACTTC. Protein product: CASSCQGSGTHEQYF.

This clonotype was found many times. The V gene is TRBV14, the J gene TRBJ1-3; D call uncertain. The germline CDR1 and CDR2 sequences are SGHDN and FVKESK. V was pared by 3 bases and J by 1 base, with 7 bases between. This CDR3 is 14 amino acids long. CDR3 coding DNA: TGTGCCAGCAGCCAGGATAGATCTGGAAACACCATATATTTT. Its translation is CASSQDRSGNTIYF.

This clonotype was detected many times. The chain couples TRBV28 to TRBJ1-2; TRBD1 matches 12 bases. CDR1 and CDR2 from the germline V gene are MDHEN and SYDVKM. The V and J ends lost 2 bases and 6 bases, in that order; junction bases with no gene match: 4. The CDR3 totals 15 residues. The DNA of the CDR3 is TGTGCCAGCAGTTTAGGTGGGACAGGGGGCAATGGCTACACCTTC. As protein: CASSLGGTGGNGYTF.

This clonotype was seen many times. The chain employs TRBV29-1 and TRBJ2-7; a possible D gene is TRBD2 (6 bases). This CDR3 contains 13 residues. Germline V gives CDR1 SQVTM, CDR2 ANQGSEA. The V and J ends lost 6 bases and 2 bases respectively, with 14 bases between them. Here the CDR3 DNA reads TGCAGCGTCGCCCCAGGAGGGGCCTACGAGCAGTACTTC. It specifies CSVAPGGAYEQYF.

The chain links TRBV2 to TRBJ2-7, with D perhaps given as TRBD1 or TRBD2 (6 bases each). The V and J ends lost 6 bases and 3 bases respectively, with 12 bases between them. This CDR3 is 13 amino acids long. Germline V gene sequence: CDR1 SNHLY, CDR2 FYNNEI. The CDR3 is CASREGEGYEQYF. In DNA, the CDR3 is TGTGCCAGCAGGGAGGGGGAAGGCTACGAGCAGTACTTC. Combining the CDR3 with reference TRBV2 and TRBJ2-7 gives the whole variable domain EPEVTQTPSHQVTQMGQEVILRCVPISNHLYFYWYRQILGQKVEFLVSFYNNEISEKSEIFDDQFSVERPDGSNFTLKIRSTKLEDSAMYFCASREGEGYEQYFGPGTRLTVT.

Worth noting for this clonotype: A much larger clone sits a single nucleotide away, making a read error possible. This rearrangement joins TRBV4-1 to TRBJ1-1, with D possibly TRBD1 on 6 matching bases. Germline V CDR1 and CDR2: MGHRA, YSYEKL. This CDR3 is 14 amino acids long. CDR3 DNA sequence: TGCGCCAGCAACCAAAAAATAGGGGGCACTGAAGCTTTCTTT. It specifies CASNQKIGGTEAFF.

This clonotype was detected ten times or more. The chain carries TRBV11-2 and TRBJ2-4, with 9 bases lining up with TRBD1. There are 14 residues in the CDR3. V shed 4 bases and J 7 bases; nucleotides not matched to a gene: 5. The germline CDR1 and CDR2 sequences are SGHAT and FQNNGV. In DNA form, the CDR3 reads TGTGCCAGCAGCTCCTCCGGGACAGGGAACATTCAGTACTTC. Translating it yields CASSSSGTGNIQYF.

The chain joins TRBV19 to TRBJ2-7; perhaps TRBD2 as D (5 bases). V lost 9 bases and J lost 2, with 20 bases in between. The CDR3 has 15 residues. CDR1 is LNHDA and CDR2 is SQIVND in the germline V gene (reference sequence). CDR3 sequence: CASTPGGEDPYEQYF. DNA of the CDR3: TGTGCCAGCACCCCCGGAGGCGAAGACCCCTACGAGCAGTACTTC.

The chain combines TRBV6-2 or TRBV6-3 with TRBJ2-7; TRBD1 aligns across 8 bases. J lost 0 bases, V lost 4 bases, and 5 bases had no gene match. This CDR3 is 15 amino acids long. The germline V gene has CDR1 MNHEY and CDR2 SVGEGT. The CDR3 DNA reads TGTGCCAGCAGTTGGTCCGGACAGGGCTCCTACGAGCAGTACTTC. Protein: CASSWSGQGSYEQYF.

This clonotype was detected ten times or more. The gene calls are TRBV6-5 and TRBJ2-7; maybe TRBD2 (5 bases). The CDR3 totals 14 residues. The V end was cut by 8 bases, the J end by 1 base, with 15 bases between. Germline CDR1 MNHEY, CDR2 SVGAGI. CDR3 residues: CASSLERLSYEQYF. In DNA, the CDR3 is TGTGCCAGCTCACTCGAGCGGCTTTCCTACGAGCAGTACTTC.

This clonotype occurred many times. The rearrangement uses TRBV12-3 or TRBV12-4 and TRBJ1-5; TRBD1 matches 8 bases. CDR3 length equals 14 residues. V trimming: 5 bases; J trimming: 9 bases; junction bases outside the gene matches: 9. CDR3: CASSVGQGSLPQHF. In DNA, the CDR3 is TGTGCCAGCAGTGTCGGACAGGGCAGCCTGCCCCAGCATTTT.

This clonotype came up many times. The chain is built from TRBV6-2 or TRBV6-3 and TRBJ2-7, with TRBD1 matching 7 bases. J gave up 5 bases and V 6 bases, and 10 bases lay outside the gene matches. The CDR3 loop spans 14 amino acids. Germline-derived CDR1 and CDR2 are MNHEY and SVGEGT. The DNA for the CDR3 is TGTGCCAGCAGCTCGGACAGGTGGATTGACGAGCAGTACTTC. This gives the protein CASSSDRWIDEQYF.

Many counts were recorded for this clonotype. This chain uses TRBV19 with TRBJ1-5, with D tentatively TRBD1 (6 bases). Per germline, CDR1 LNHDA and CDR2 SQIVND (reference sequence). The CDR3 is 15 amino acids. V was trimmed by 5 bases and J by 3 bases, leaving 14 bases between them. The CDR3 loop is CASSFAGQNNQPQHF. CDR3 nucleotide sequence: TGTGCCAGTAGTTTCGCCGGACAGAACAATCAGCCCCAGCATTTT. Full variable domain (rest looked up from reference TRBV19 and TRBJ1-5): DGGITQSPKYLFRKEGQNVTLSCEQNLNHDAMYWYRQDPGQGLRLIYYSQIVNDFQKGDIAEGYSVSREKKESFPLTVTSAQKNPTAFYLCASSFAGQNNQPQHFGDGTRLSIL.